This T cell receptor beta chain was recorded in a study of blood T cells in healthy people across ages. CDR3 length: 15 residues. Germline values: CDR1 MGHRA, CDR2 YSYEKL. Trimming took 0 bases from V and 7 from J, leaving 16 bases between them. Primers used in a second PCR of about 7 to 12 cycles were a sample-barcoded 5' primer and a J-beta primer mix. Each CDR3 protein gets one entry after TCRdb re-called the 5' RACE reads with MiXCR. The sample includes approximately 850,000 distinct CDR3 sequences, 58% of them seen just once. This receptor was taken from a man aged 30 to 45 in good health. The sample consisted of blood. The V and J genes are TRBV4-1 and TRBJ2-7; D unresolved. CDR3 loop: CASSQDAVGREEQYF. The CDR3 bases are TGCGCCAGCAGCCAAGATGCGGTGGGCCGAGAGGAGCAGTACTTC.